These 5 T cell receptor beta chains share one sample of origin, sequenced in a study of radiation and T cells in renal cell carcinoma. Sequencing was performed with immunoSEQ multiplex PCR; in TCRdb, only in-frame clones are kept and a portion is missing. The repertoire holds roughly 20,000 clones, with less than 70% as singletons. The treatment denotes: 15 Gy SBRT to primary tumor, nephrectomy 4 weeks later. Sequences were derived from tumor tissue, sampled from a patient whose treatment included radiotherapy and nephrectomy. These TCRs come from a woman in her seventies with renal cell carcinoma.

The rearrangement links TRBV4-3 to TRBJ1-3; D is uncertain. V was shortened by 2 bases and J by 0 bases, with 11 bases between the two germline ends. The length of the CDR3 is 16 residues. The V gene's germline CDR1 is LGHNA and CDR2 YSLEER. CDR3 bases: TGCGCCAGCAGCCAATCTCAATACTACTCTGGAAACACCATATATTTT. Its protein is CASSQSQYYSGNTIYF.

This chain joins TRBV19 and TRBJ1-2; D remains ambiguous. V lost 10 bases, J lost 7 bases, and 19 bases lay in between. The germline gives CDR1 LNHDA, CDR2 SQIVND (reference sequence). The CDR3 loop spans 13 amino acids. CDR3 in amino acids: CATLSPGRPGYTF. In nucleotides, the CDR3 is TGTGCCACACTCTCACCGGGTCGACCTGGCTACACCTTC.

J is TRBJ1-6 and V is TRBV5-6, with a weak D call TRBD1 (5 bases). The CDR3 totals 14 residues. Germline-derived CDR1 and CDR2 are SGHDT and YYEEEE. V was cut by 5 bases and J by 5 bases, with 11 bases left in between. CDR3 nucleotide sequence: TGTGCCAGCAGGTCGGGGGGGAATAATTCACCCCTCCACTTT. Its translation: CASRSGGNNSPLHF.

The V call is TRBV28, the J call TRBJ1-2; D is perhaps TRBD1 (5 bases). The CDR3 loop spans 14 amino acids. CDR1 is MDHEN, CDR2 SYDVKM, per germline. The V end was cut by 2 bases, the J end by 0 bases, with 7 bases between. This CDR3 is CASSLQGANYGYTF. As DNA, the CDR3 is TGTGCCAGCAGTTTACAGGGAGCTAACTATGGCTACACCTTC.

In DNA form, the CDR3 reads TGTGCCAGCAGTGAAGCGCGAGGTGGGGGCACAGATACGCAGTATTTT. Protein: CASSEARGGGTDTQYF. This chain connects TRBV2 to TRBJ2-3; the D is unclear. The CDR3 totals 16 residues. CDR1 is SNHLY, CDR2 FYNNEI, per germline. V was shortened by 0 bases and J by 1 base, with 11 bases between the two germline ends.